Here is one T cell receptor beta chain with its context. CDR1 is SGHAT, CDR2 FQNNGV, per germline. Trimming took 1 base from V and 3 from J; bases not matched to a gene: 2. The length of the CDR3 is 14 residues. The data are from a study of OX40 agonist ivuxolimab in advanced cancers. Background on the study: The drug used for patients, ivuxolimab, was an agonistic anti-OX40 (CD134) antibody. Patients were treated with intravenous ivuxolimab, dosed at 0.01 to 10 mg/kg and infused every 2 weeks. Dose-escalation patients suffered from hepatocellular carcinoma, melanoma, renal cell or head and neck cancer. Three partial responders included one hepatocellular carcinoma patient and two cutaneous melanoma patients.

Assay used: immunoSEQ multiplex PCR; TCRdb lists only in-frame clones, some missing. The sample holds some 73,000 clones, 75% to 90% seen once. The clonotype originates from an adult with an advanced solid tumor such as melanoma, head and neck, liver or kidney cancer. The source material was CD4+ or CD8+ T cells sorted from blood, sampled in a trial of the OX40 agonist ivuxolimab. The chain combines TRBV11-2 with TRBJ2-7; 8 nucleotides match TRBD1. This CDR3 reads CASSLGQGNYEQYF. CDR3 DNA: TGTGCCAGCAGCTTAGGACAGGGGAACTACGAGCAGTACTTC.